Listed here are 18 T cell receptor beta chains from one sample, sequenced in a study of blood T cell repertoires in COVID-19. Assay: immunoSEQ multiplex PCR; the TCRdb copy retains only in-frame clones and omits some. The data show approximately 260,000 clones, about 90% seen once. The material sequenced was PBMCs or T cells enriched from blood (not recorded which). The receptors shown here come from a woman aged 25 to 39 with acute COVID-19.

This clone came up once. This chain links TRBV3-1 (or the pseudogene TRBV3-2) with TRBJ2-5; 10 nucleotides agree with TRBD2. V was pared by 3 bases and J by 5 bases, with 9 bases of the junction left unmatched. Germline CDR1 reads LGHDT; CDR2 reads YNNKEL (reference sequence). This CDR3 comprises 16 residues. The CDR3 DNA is TGTGCCAGCAGCCACTTCAGCGGGAGGGCCCTCGAGACCCAGTACTTC. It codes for CASSHFSGRALETQYF.

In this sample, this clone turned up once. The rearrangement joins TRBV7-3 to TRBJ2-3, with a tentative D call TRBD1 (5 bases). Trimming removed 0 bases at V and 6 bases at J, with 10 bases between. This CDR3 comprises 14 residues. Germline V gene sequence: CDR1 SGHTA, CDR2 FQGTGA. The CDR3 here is CASSLTAGQDTQYF. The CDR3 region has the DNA TGTGCCAGCAGCTTAACCGCAGGGCAGGATACGCAGTATTTT.

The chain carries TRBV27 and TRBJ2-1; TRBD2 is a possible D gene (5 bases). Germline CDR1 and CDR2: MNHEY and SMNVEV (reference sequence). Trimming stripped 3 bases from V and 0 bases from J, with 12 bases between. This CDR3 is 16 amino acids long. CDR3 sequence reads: CASSLAGVSSYNEQFF. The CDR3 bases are TGTGCCAGCAGTTTGGCCGGGGTTAGCTCCTACAATGAGCAGTTCTTC.

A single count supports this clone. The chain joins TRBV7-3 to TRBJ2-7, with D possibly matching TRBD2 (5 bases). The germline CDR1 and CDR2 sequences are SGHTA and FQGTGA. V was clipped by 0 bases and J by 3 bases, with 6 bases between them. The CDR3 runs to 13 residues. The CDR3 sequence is CASSLTEGYEQYF. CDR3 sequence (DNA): TGTGCCAGCAGCTTAACAGAGGGCTACGAGCAGTACTTC.

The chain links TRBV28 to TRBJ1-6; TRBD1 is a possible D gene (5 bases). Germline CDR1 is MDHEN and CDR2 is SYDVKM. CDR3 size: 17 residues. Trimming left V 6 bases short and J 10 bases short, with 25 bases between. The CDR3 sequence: CASRTGTAGGSRSPLHF. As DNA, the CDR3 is TGTGCCAGCAGGACGGGGACCGCGGGGGGTTCTCGCTCACCCCTCCACTTT.

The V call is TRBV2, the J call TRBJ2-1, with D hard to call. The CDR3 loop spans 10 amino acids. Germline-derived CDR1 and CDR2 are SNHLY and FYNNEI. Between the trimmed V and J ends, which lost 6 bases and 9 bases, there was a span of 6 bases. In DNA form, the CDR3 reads TGTGCCAGCAGGGCTGGTGAGCAGTTCTTC. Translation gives CASRAGEQFF. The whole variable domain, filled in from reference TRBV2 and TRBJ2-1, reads EPEVTQTPSHQVTQMGQEVILRCVPISNHLYFYWYRQILGQKVEFLVSFYNNEISEKSEIFDDQFSVERPDGSNFTLKIRSTKLEDSAMYFCASRAGEQFFGPGTRLTVL.

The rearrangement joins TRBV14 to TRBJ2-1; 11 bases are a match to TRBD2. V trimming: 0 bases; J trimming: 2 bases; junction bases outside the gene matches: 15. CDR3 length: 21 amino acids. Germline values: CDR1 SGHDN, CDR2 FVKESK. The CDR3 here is CASSQDQSRSGGAVAYNEQFF. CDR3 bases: TGTGCCAGCAGCCAAGATCAGTCCCGTAGCGGGGGGGCCGTCGCCTACAATGAGCAGTTCTTC.

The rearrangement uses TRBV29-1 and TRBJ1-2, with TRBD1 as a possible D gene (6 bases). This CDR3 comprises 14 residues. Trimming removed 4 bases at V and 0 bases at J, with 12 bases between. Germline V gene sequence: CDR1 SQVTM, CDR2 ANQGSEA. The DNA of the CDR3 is TGCAGCGTTGCCGACAGGAGATCTAACTATGGCTACACCTTC. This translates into CSVADRRSNYGYTF.

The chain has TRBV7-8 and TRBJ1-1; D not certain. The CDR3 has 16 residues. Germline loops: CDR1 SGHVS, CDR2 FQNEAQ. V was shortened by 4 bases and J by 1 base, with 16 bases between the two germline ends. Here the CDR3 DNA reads TGTGCCAGCAGCTCCGGGGTGGCAGGCCAGAACACTGAAGCTTTCTTT. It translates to CASSSGVAGQNTEAFF.

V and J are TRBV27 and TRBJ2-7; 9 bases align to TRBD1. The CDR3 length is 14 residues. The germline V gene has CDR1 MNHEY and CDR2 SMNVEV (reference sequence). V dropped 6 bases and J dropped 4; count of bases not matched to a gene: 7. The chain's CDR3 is CASRRGGQGYEQYF. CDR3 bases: TGTGCCAGCAGGAGGGGGGGACAGGGATACGAGCAGTACTTC.

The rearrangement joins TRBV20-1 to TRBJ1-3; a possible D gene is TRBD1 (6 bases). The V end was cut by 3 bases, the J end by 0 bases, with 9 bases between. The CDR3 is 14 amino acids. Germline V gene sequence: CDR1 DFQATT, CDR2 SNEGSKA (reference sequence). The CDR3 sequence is CSASKGDSGNTIYF. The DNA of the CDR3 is TGCAGTGCTAGTAAGGGGGACTCTGGAAACACCATATATTTT.

DNA for the CDR3: TGTGCCAGCAGCGTAGGAGCTAGCGTTACCTACGAGCAGTACTTC. Amino acid sequence: CASSVGASVTYEQYF. V is TRBV9 and J is TRBJ2-7; possible D gene TRBD2, 6 bases. Germline V gene lookup returns CDR1 SGDLS and CDR2 YYNGEE. This CDR3 has 15 amino acids. The V end lost 0 bases, the J end lost 2 bases, and 12 bases lay between the germline ends.

This CDR3 is CASTPGLLYNEQFF. CDR3 coding DNA: TGTGCCAGCACCCCGGGACTCCTATACAATGAGCAGTTCTTC. The chain couples TRBV27 to TRBJ2-1, with D possibly being TRBD2 (6 bases). Germline V CDR1 and CDR2: MNHEY, SMNVEV (reference sequence). This CDR3 is built from 14 residues. Trimming took off 7 bases at V and 4 bases at J, with 14 bases between the two ends.

As DNA, the CDR3 is TGTGCCAGCAGCCAACCGGACAGGTTCGCCATATATTTT. Translation: CASSQPDRFAIYF. The chain combines TRBV3-1 (or the pseudogene TRBV3-2) with TRBJ1-3; TRBD1 aligns across 7 bases. Unmatched junction bases numbered 6, after V lost 2 bases and J lost 11 bases. CDR3 length: 13 residues. Germline CDR1 and CDR2: LGHDT and YNNKEL (reference sequence).

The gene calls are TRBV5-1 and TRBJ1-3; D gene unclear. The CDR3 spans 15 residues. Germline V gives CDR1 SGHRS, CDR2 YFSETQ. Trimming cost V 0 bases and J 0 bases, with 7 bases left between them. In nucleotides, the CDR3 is TGCGCCAGCAGCTTGGATTGGAGCTCTGGAAACACCATATATTTT. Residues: CASSLDWSSGNTIYF.

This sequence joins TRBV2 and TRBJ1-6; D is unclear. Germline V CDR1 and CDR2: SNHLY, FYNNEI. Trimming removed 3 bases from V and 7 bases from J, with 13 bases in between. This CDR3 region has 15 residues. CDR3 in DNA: TGTGCCAGCAGTGACGGAGGGAGGTTCAATTCACCCCTCCACTTT. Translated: CASSDGGRFNSPLHF.

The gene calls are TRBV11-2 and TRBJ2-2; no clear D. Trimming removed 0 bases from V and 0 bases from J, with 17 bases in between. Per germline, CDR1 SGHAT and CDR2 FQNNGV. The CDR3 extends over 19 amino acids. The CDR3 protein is CASSLDRKIGFANTGELFF. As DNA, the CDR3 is TGTGCCAGCAGCTTAGACAGGAAAATTGGGTTCGCGAACACCGGGGAGCTGTTTTTT.

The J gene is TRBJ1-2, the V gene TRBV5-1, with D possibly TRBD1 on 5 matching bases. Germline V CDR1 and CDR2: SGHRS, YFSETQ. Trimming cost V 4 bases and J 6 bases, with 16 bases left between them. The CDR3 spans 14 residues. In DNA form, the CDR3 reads TGCGCCAGCAGCCCCGAAGGGGCGGAGAATGGCTACACCTTC. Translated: CASSPEGAENGYTF.